One sample yielded the 11 T cell receptor beta chains listed below, sequenced in a study of blood T cell repertoires in COVID-19. Libraries were prepared by immunoSEQ multiplex PCR; TCRdb keeps only in-frame clonotypes and omits some of them. In the table there are roughly 290,000 clones, under 90% of which are singletons. Input material: PBMCs or T cells enriched from blood (not recorded which). The source of these receptors is a woman in her thirties or forties who had recovered from COVID-19.

This rearrangement joins TRBV10-3 to TRBJ2-5; the match to TRBD1 covers 11 bases. This CDR3 has 15 amino acids. The V gene end was trimmed by 10 bases and the J gene end by 6 bases; junction bases not matched to a gene: 13. The germline gives CDR1 ENHRY, CDR2 SYGVKD. CDR3 in amino acids: CASAPDRGRMKTQYF. The DNA of the CDR3 is TGTGCCAGCGCGCCGGACAGGGGGCGTATGAAGACCCAGTACTTC.

The chain has TRBV5-5 and TRBJ1-2, with TRBD1 matching 8 bases. CDR1 is SGHKS, CDR2 YYEKEE, per germline (reference sequence). Unmatched junction bases numbered 13, after V lost 4 bases and J lost 8 bases. This CDR3 contains 15 residues. The DNA of the CDR3 is TGTGCCAGCAGCCAGATCCGATCGGACAGGGAGGGCTACACCTTC. Translated: CASSQIRSDREGYTF.

The rearrangement uses TRBV9 and TRBJ2-1; a weak D match, TRBD1 (6 bases). The CDR3 is made up of 15 amino acids. Trimming took off 3 bases at V and 6 bases at J, with 16 bases between the two ends. CDR1 is SGDLS, CDR2 YYNGEE, per germline. The chain's CDR3 is CASSAPPEGVNEQFF. CDR3 DNA sequence: TGTGCCAGCAGCGCACCCCCCGAGGGGGTCAATGAGCAGTTCTTC. The full variable domain, completed using reference TRBV9 and TRBJ2-1, is DSGVTQTPKHLITATGQRVTLRCSPRSGDLSVYWYQQSLDQGLQFLIQYYNGEERAKGNILERFSAQQFPDLHSELNLSSLELGDSALYFCASSAPPEGVNEQFFGPGTRLTVL.

The chain employs TRBV7-9 and TRBJ1-1; the D is unclear. This CDR3 spans 14 amino acids. The germline V and J ends were trimmed by 5 bases and 0 bases, with 10 bases remaining between them. Germline assignment: CDR1 SEHNR and CDR2 FQNEAQ (reference sequence). The CDR3 here is CASSGNRVNTEAFF. CDR3 sequence (DNA): TGTGCCAGCAGCGGTAACAGAGTGAACACTGAAGCTTTCTTT.

The CDR3, as DNA: TGTGCCAGCAGGAACCAGGGGTTGGGGAAAACTGAAGCTTTCTTT. Translating gives CASRNQGLGKTEAFF. The V gene is TRBV6-5, the J gene TRBJ1-1; D possibly corresponds to TRBD1 (6 bases). Germline V gene lookup returns CDR1 MNHEY and CDR2 SVGAGI. There are 15 residues in the CDR3. Trimming cost V 6 bases and J 5 bases, with 19 bases left between them.

CDR3 residues: CASSRDTVAPEAFF. Here the CDR3 DNA reads TGTGCCAGCAGCCGAGATACAGTCGCCCCTGAAGCTTTCTTT. V is TRBV5-5 and J is TRBJ1-1; D is undetermined. V lost 4 bases, J lost 6 bases, and 16 bases lay in between. This CDR3 has 14 residues. In germline, CDR1 is SGHKS, CDR2 YYEKEE (reference sequence).

The V and J genes are TRBV6-5 and TRBJ1-2, with TRBD1 identical over 7 bases. Germline loops: CDR1 MNHEY, CDR2 SVGAGI. CDR3 size: 12 residues. The ends lost 7 bases at V and 4 bases at J; junction bases unmatched: 3. CDR3 in amino acids: CASTQGGYGYTF. Here the CDR3 DNA reads TGTGCCAGCACCCAGGGGGGCTATGGCTACACCTTC.

V usage is TRBV5-5 and J usage is TRBJ2-3; TRBD1 aligns across 8 bases. Losses at the gene ends were 4 bases for V and 2 bases for J; bases not matched to a gene: 9. CDR1 SGHKS and CDR2 YYEKEE come from the germline V gene (reference sequence). The CDR3 spans 16 residues. As DNA, the CDR3 is TGTGCCAGCAGCCAACCCGGACAGGGCTACACAGATACGCAGTATTTT. It encodes CASSQPGQGYTDTQYF.

The chain employs TRBV5-4 and TRBJ1-6; 7 bases line up with TRBD1. CDR3 length: 14 amino acids. Germline CDR1 SGHNT, CDR2 YYREEE (reference sequence). V lost 5 bases, J lost 5 bases, and 4 bases stayed unmatched. The CDR3 DNA reads as TGTGCCAGCAGTCCCGGGACAGATAATTCACCCCTCCACTTT. Translation gives CASSPGTDNSPLHF.

The rearrangement uses TRBV5-1 and TRBJ2-5, with D possibly matching TRBD2 (6 bases). V was shortened by 4 bases and J by 4 bases, with 23 bases between the two germline ends. The CDR3 extends over 17 amino acids. CDR1 is SGHRS, CDR2 YFSETQ, per germline. The CDR3 nucleotides read TGCGCCAGCAGCAAAGGAACCACTGTGGGTAGCGGAGAGACCCAGTACTTC. It specifies CASSKGTTVGSGETQYF.

The rearrangement joins TRBV5-1 to TRBJ2-1; 10 nucleotides match TRBD2. The trim removed 0 bases at V and 7 bases at J, leaving 4 bases unmatched. Germline CDR1 is SGHRS and CDR2 is YFSETQ. This CDR3 has 15 residues. The CDR3 reads CASSLVLAGANEQFF. CDR3 coding DNA: TGCGCCAGCAGCTTGGTTCTAGCGGGGGCTAATGAGCAGTTCTTC.